These 13 T cell receptor beta chains were all obtained from the same sample, sequenced in a study of OX40 agonist ivuxolimab in advanced cancers. The protocol was immunoSEQ multiplex PCR, while the TCRdb copy is restricted to in-frame clones and leaves out a portion. Among about 70,000 clones listed, roughly 90% were seen once. The sequencing here drew on CD4+ or CD8+ T cells sorted from blood, taken in a trial of the OX40 agonist ivuxolimab. These TCRs come from an adult with an advanced solid tumor such as melanoma, head and neck, liver or kidney cancer.

The chain employs TRBV30 and TRBJ1-3; D is undetermined. The V end lost 1 base, the J end lost 0 bases, and 7 bases lay between the germline ends. The CDR3 sequence is 14 residues long. Germline CDR1 GTSNPN, CDR2 SVGIG (reference sequence). The CDR3 DNA is TGTGCCTGGAGTGAGGGAATCTCTGGAAACACCATATATTTT. Translated: CAWSEGISGNTIYF.

The chain carries TRBV6-5 and TRBJ2-7; D not certain. V shed 5 bases and J shed 4 bases, with 6 bases lying between them. The length of the CDR3 is 11 residues. Germline V gene lookup returns CDR1 MNHEY and CDR2 SVGAGI. CDR3 DNA sequence: TGTGCCAGCAGTGAATCTTACGAGCAGTACTTC. It codes for CASSESYEQYF.

This clone was seen more than once but under ten times. V usage is TRBV28 and J usage is TRBJ1-5; D is uncertain. The CDR3 runs 13 residues. Germline loops: CDR1 MDHEN, CDR2 SYDVKM. V lost 8 bases, J lost 3 bases, and 11 bases lay in between. As DNA, the CDR3 is TGTGCCAGCCTAGGACGGTTCAATCAGCCCCAGCATTTT. It yields the protein CASLGRFNQPQHF.

The chain has TRBV7-2 and TRBJ2-7; D may be TRBD2 (6 bases). Germline V CDR1 and CDR2: SGHTA, FQGNSA. This CDR3 is 14 amino acids long. Trimming removed 6 bases at V and 4 bases at J, with 16 bases between. In DNA form, the CDR3 reads TGTGCCAGCAGATCCCGGACGGAGGGGTACGAGCAGTACTTC. Translated, it gives CASRSRTEGYEQYF.

V gene TRBV19 combines with J gene TRBJ1-1; D is uncertain. The germline V gene has CDR1 LNHDA and CDR2 SQIVND (reference sequence). The CDR3 extends over 16 amino acids. Trimming removed 4 bases at V and 1 base at J, with 16 bases between. CDR3 sequence (DNA): TGTGCCAGTAGTACCCGAGGGTCAGTGGGGAACACTGAAGCTTTCTTT. Protein sequence: CASSTRGSVGNTEAFF.

The V call is TRBV11-2, the J call TRBJ1-4; no clear D gene. Trimming removed 6 bases at V and 0 bases at J, with 5 bases between. The CDR3 spans 13 residues. CDR1 and CDR2 (germline): SGHAT, FQNNGV. As DNA, the CDR3 is TGTGCCAGCAGTGGGGCAACTAATGAAAAACTGTTTTTT. Protein product: CASSGATNEKLFF.

The genes are TRBV7-9 and TRBJ1-1; the D is unclear. This CDR3 has 13 residues. The V end lost 5 bases, the J end lost 4 bases, and 11 bases lay between the germline ends. Germline V gene lookup returns CDR1 SEHNR and CDR2 FQNEAQ (reference sequence). CDR3 amino acids: CASSRGEGTEAFF. In DNA form, the CDR3 reads TGTGCCAGCAGCCGCGGGGAGGGCACTGAAGCTTTCTTT. The full variable domain, with the rest looked up from reference TRBV7-9 and TRBJ1-1, is DTGVSQNPRHKITKRGQNVTFRCDPISEHNRLYWYRQTLGQGPEFLTYFQNEAQLEKSRLLSDRFSAERPKGSFSTLEIQRTEQGDSAMYLCASSRGEGTEAFFGQGTRLTVV.

V is TRBV6-5 and J is TRBJ2-7, with D unclear. V lost 5 bases, J lost 5 bases, and 13 bases lay in between. This CDR3 has 13 residues. Germline V CDR1 and CDR2: MNHEY, SVGAGI. The CDR3 bases are TGTGCCAGCAGTGAAGTTCGTAGGGACGAGCAGTACTTC. Protein: CASSEVRRDEQYF.

This clone was picked up a small number of times. The rearrangement joins TRBV5-4 to TRBJ2-1; D is undetermined. The ends were cut back, 5 bases at V and 8 bases at J, with 11 bases in the middle. This CDR3 spans 12 amino acids. Germline assignment: CDR1 SGHNT and CDR2 YYREEE (reference sequence). Here the CDR3 DNA reads TGTGCCAGCAGGGGCCCAAGGGATGAGCAGTTCTTC. Amino acids: CASRGPRDEQFF.

This sequence joins TRBV7-3 and TRBJ1-1; no definite D call. V dropped 7 bases and J dropped 6 bases, with 9 bases sitting between them. In germline, CDR1 is SGHTA, CDR2 FQGTGA. The CDR3 spans 11 residues. DNA of the CDR3: TGTGCCAGCACCCCCAGCCCTGAAGCTTTCTTT. Its protein is CASTPSPEAFF.

The chain uses TRBV7-9 and TRBJ2-1, with a weak D call TRBD1 (9 bases). Germline V gene data show CDR1 as SEHNR and CDR2 as FQNEAQ (reference sequence). With 4 bases removed from V and 4 bases from J, the gap between germline ends came to 20 bases. CDR3 length: 17 amino acids. CDR3 nucleotides: TGTGCCAGCAGCTCGGGAGGGGGGACAGGGAGTTACAATGAGCAGTTCTTC. Amino acids: CASSSGGGTGSYNEQFF.

This chain joins TRBV7-2 and TRBJ2-7, with TRBD2 as a possible D gene (6 bases). The CDR3 runs to 14 residues. V lost 5 bases and J lost 2, with 13 bases in between. Germline V gene sequence: CDR1 SGHTA, CDR2 FQGNSA. The CDR3: CASSPWTGAYEQYF. The DNA of the CDR3 is TGTGCCAGCAGCCCGTGGACGGGGGCCTACGAGCAGTACTTC. The whole variable domain, remainder taken from reference TRBV7-2 and TRBJ2-7, is GAGVSQSPSNKVTEKGKDVELRCDPISGHTALYWYRQSLGQGLEFLIYFQGNSAPDKSGLPSDRFSAERTGGSVSTLTIQRTQQEDSAVYLCASSPWTGAYEQYFGPGTRLTVT.

The rearrangement joins TRBV7-3 to TRBJ2-3, with 7 bases matching TRBD1. The CDR3 has 14 residues. Per the germline V gene, CDR1 is SGHTA and CDR2 is FQGTGA. The ends lost 5 bases at V and 2 bases at J; junction bases unmatched: 4. In nucleotides, the CDR3 is TGTGCCAGCAGCCAACAGGGGACCACAGATACGCAGTATTTT. Translation: CASSQQGTTDTQYF.